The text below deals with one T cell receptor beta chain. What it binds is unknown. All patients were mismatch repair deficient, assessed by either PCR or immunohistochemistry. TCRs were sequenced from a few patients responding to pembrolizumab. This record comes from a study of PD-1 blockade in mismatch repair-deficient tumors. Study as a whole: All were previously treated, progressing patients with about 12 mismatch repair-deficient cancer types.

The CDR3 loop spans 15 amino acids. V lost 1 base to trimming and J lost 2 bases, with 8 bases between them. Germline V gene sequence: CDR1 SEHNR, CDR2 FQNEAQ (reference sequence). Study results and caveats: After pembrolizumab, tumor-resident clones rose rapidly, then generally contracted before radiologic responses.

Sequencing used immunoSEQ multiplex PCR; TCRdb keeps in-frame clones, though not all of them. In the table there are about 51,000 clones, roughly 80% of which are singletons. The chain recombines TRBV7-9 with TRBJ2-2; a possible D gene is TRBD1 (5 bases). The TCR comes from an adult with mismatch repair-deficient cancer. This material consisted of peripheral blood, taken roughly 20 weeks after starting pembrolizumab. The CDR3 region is CASSLVGVNTGELFF. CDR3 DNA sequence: TGTGCCAGCAGCTTAGTAGGGGTTAACACCGGGGAGCTGTTTTTT.